A selection of T cell receptor beta chains follows, all from one sample in a study of OX40 agonist ivuxolimab in advanced cancers. TCRdb's copy holds only in-frame clones and misses some; the assay was immunoSEQ multiplex PCR. The sample yields 55,000 to 75,000 clones, roughly 82% seen once. The source material was CD4+ or CD8+ T cells sorted from blood, sampled in a trial of the OX40 agonist ivuxolimab. Receptors were obtained from an adult with an advanced solid tumor such as melanoma, head and neck, liver or kidney cancer. CDR3s include the opening cysteine and the closing phenylalanine or tryptophan. A D gene is named only where the DNA matches it firmly. Size is stated for part of the rows, as once, few or many counts, or as a class when the clone is expanded.

J	D	size	V	length	DNA	CDR3
TRBJ2-7	-	-	TRBV30	11	TGTGCCTGGAGTGGAGGGGGCGAGCAGTACTTC	CAWSGGGEQYF
TRBJ1-2	-	few	TRBV7-9	14	TGTGCCAGCAGCCTTGATAGGGAGGGCCTTGGCTACACCTTC	CASSLDREGLGYTF
TRBJ2-3	TRBD2	once	TRBV4-2	17	TGTGCCAGCAGCCAAGTCGGTGCAGCGGGAGTAACAGATACGCAGTATTTT	CASSQVGAAGVTDTQYF
TRBJ1-1	TRBD1	-	TRBV5-1	16	TGCGCCAGCAGCGTGGGGGCAGGGGGCAGGAACACTGAAGCTTTCTTT	CASSVGAGGRNTEAFF
TRBJ2-1	TRBD2	-	TRBV11-3	15	TGTGCCAGCAGCAGTAGCGGGGGGGCCTTTAATGAGCAGTTCTTC	CASSSSGGAFNEQFF
TRBJ1-2	TRBD1	many	TRBV6-6	13	TGTGCCAGCAGCCGCGACAGGGGAGGGGGCTACACCTTC	CASSRDRGGGYTF
TRBJ2-5	-	-	TRBV7-9	16	TGTGCCAGCAGCTTGAAGTTTGGGAATTTCCAAGAGACCCAGTACTTC	CASSLKFGNFQETQYF
TRBJ2-7	TRBD2	few	TRBV6-5	13	TGTGCCAGCAGACGGGGGGGGCCCTACGAGCAGTACTTC	CASRRGGPYEQYF
TRBJ2-2	-	-	TRBV19	16	TGTGCCAGTAGTATAGTTGGGACTGCCAACACCGGGGAGCTGTTTTTT	CASSIVGTANTGELFF
TRBJ1-1	-	few	TRBV11-1	13	TGTGCCAGCAGCTTAGGAGGGTACGCTGAAGCTTTCTTT	CASSLGGYAEAFF
TRBJ2-5	-	few	TRBV5-1	15	TGCGCCAGCAGCTTGGTCTTGGGGGATAGGGAGACCCAGTACTTC	CASSLVLGDRETQYF
TRBJ2-7	-	-	TRBV20-1	11	TGCAGTGCTACAGACGGCTACGAGCAGTACTTC	CSATDGYEQYF
TRBJ2-1	-	-	TRBV5-6	16	TGTGCCAGCAGCTTGTACCGGGTAGGGGGCTACAATGAGCAGTTCTTC	CASSLYRVGGYNEQFF
TRBJ2-1	-	once	TRBV5-4	16	TGTGCCAGCAGCTTGGCTAGTGAGGTCGCCTACAATGAGCAGTTCTTC	CASSLASEVAYNEQFF
TRBJ1-2	TRBD1	-	TRBV6-5	15	TGTGCCAGCAGTTACGCCGGGACAGGGCTCTATGGCTACACCTTC	CASSYAGTGLYGYTF
TRBJ2-5	-	-	TRBV7-8	13	TGTGCCAGCAGCTTTGACTACCAAGAGACCCAGTACTTC	CASSFDYQETQYF
TRBJ2-7	-	once	TRBV10-3	12	TGTGCCAGCAGCCCGGAGGCCTACGAGCAGTACTTC	CASSPEAYEQYF
TRBJ1-2	-	-	TRBV30	14	TGTGCCTGGACACCCCAGGCAGGGGTCGGCGGCTACACCTTC	CAWTPQAGVGGYTF
TRBJ1-3	-	-	TRBV5-5	15	TGTGCCAGCAGCGACAGTCTTTACTCTGGAAACACCATATATTTT	CASSDSLYSGNTIYF
TRBJ2-7	TRBD1	-	TRBV5-1	13	TGCGCCAGCAGGACAGGGGACCGCTACGAGCAGTACTTC	CASRTGDRYEQYF
TRBJ2-2	-	-	TRBV19	16	TGTGCCAGTAGTATCGCCCCCTTCCGTTACACCGGGGAGCTGTTTTTT	CASSIAPFRYTGELFF
TRBJ1-5	TRBD1	-	TRBV10-3	13	TGTGCCATCGCCGGGACAGATAATCAGCCCCAGCATTTT	CAIAGTDNQPQHF
TRBJ2-1	TRBD1	-	TRBV11-3	17	TGTGCCAGCAGCTTAGTATCCGGGACAGGGCTAGGCAATGAGCAGTTCTTC	CASSLVSGTGLGNEQFF
TRBJ2-3	-	-	TRBV2	15	TGTGCCAGCAGTAGAGGGGGGGCGCGAACAGATACGCAGTATTTT	CASSRGGARTDTQYF
TRBJ2-5	TRBD2	-	TRBV11-2	14	TGTGCCAGCAGCTCCTGGACTAGAGCAGAGACCCAGTACTTC	CASSSWTRAETQYF
TRBJ1-5	-	-	TRBV7-2	15	TGTGCCAGCAGCTTAGGGGTGTCAGGGCCTCAGCCCCAGCATTTT	CASSLGVSGPQPQHF
TRBJ1-2	TRBD1	-	TRBV7-9	13	TGTGCCAGCAGTCCGACAGGGGCCTATGGCTACACCTTC	CASSPTGAYGYTF
TRBJ2-3	TRBD2	-	TRBV4-2	20	TGTGCCAGCAGCCAAGTCAAGGGAGGGGTACTAGCGGAAGGTCCAGATACGCAGTATTTT	CASSQVKGGVLAEGPDTQYF
TRBJ2-5	TRBD1	-	TRBV2	12	TGTGCCAGCGGGACAGACGAGGAGACCCAGTACTTC	CASGTDEETQYF
TRBJ2-4	-	-	TRBV9	15	TGTGCCAGCAGACTCGGCGGCAGGGCGGTTGGGATTCAGTACTTC	CASRLGGRAVGIQYF
TRBJ2-5	-	-	TRBV5-1	13	TGCGCCAGCAGCTTGGGGCCTGAAGAGACCCAGTACTTC	CASSLGPEETQYF